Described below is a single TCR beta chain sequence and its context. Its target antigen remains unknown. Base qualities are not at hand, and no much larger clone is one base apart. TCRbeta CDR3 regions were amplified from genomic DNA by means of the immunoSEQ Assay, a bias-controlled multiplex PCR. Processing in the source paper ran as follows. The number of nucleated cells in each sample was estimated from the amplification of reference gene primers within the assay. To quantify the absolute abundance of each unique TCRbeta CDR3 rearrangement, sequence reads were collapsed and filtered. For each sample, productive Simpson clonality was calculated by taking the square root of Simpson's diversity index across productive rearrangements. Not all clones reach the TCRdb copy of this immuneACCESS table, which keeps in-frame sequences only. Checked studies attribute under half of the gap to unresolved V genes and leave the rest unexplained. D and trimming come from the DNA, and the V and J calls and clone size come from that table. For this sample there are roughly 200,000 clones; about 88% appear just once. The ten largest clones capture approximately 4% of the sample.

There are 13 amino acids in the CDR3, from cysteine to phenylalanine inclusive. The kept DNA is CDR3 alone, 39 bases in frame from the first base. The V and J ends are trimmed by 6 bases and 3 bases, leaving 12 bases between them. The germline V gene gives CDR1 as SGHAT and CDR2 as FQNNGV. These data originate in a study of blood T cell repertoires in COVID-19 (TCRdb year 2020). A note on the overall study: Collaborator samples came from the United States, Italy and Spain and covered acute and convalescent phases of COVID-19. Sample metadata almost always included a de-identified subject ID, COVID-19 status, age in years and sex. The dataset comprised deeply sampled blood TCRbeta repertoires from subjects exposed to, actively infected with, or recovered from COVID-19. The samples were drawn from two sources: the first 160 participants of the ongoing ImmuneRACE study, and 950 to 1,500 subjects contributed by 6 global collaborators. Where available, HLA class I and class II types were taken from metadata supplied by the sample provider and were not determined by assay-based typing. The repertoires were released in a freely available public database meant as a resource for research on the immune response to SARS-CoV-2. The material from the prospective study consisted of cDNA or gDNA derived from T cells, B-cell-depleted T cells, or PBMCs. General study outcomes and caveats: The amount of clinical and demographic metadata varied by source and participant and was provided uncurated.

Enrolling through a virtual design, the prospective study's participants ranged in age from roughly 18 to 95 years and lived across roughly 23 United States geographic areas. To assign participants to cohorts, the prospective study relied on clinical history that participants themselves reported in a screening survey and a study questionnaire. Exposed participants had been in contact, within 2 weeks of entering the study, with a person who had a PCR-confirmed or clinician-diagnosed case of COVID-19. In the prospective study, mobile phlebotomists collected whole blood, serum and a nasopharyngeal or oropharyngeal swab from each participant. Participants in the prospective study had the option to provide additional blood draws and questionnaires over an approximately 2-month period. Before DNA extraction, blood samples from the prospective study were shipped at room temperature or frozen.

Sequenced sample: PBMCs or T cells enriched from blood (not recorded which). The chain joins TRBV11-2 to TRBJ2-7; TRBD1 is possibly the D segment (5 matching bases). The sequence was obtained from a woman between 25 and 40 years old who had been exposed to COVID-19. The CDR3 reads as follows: CASSPDTYYEQYF. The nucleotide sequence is TGTGCCAGCAGTCCGGACACATACTACGAGCAGTACTTC.